One sample yielded the 12 T cell receptor beta chains listed below, sequenced in a study of blood T cell repertoires in COVID-19. TCRdb keeps only in-frame clones here, not all; method: immunoSEQ multiplex PCR. Seen here are about 300,000 clones, about 90% observed once, and the top ten hold approximately 5.2%. The material sequenced was PBMCs or T cells enriched from blood (not recorded which). The source is a woman in her thirties who had recovered from COVID-19.

The chain couples TRBV6-5 to TRBJ1-2; TRBD1 matches 11 bases. The CDR3 consists of 14 residues. Trimming took 2 bases from V and 7 from J; bases not matched to a gene: 3. Per germline, CDR1 MNHEY and CDR2 SVGAGI. The CDR3 sequence: CASSYRTGGIGYTF. The CDR3, as DNA: TGTGCCAGCAGTTACCGGACAGGGGGCATTGGCTACACCTTC.

This rearrangement joins TRBV6-5 to TRBJ1-4; TRBD1 agrees at 7 bases. This CDR3 has 15 amino acids. J was trimmed by 7 bases and V by 4 bases; bases with no gene match: 9. The germline gives CDR1 MNHEY, CDR2 SVGAGI. The DNA for the CDR3 is TGTGCCAGCAGTTCTTCAGGGGGTAGGGGTGAAAAACTGTTTTTT. This encodes CASSSSGGRGEKLFF.

The chain couples TRBV13 to TRBJ2-3; 11 positions match TRBD2. V was pared by 4 bases and J by 2 bases, with 2 bases of the junction left unmatched. From germline, CDR1 is PRHDT and CDR2 FYEKMQ (reference sequence). There are 15 residues in the CDR3. CDR3 sequence (DNA): TGTGCCAGCAGCTCTAGCGGGGGGCCCACAGATACGCAGTATTTT. Translation: CASSSSGGPTDTQYF.

DNA of the CDR3: TGTGCCAGCTCACCGAGCGGGGGGGCCAAAAACATTCAGTACTTC. It codes for CASSPSGGAKNIQYF. V gene TRBV18 combines with J gene TRBJ2-4; TRBD2 matches at 9 bases. CDR1 and CDR2 from the germline V gene are KGHSH and LQKENI. This CDR3 has 15 residues. Trimming took 3 bases from V and 1 from J; bases not matched to a gene: 1.

This clone was detected only once. The chain joins TRBV15 to TRBJ2-7, with 7 bases fitting TRBD2. The CDR3 length is 15 residues. The germline gives CDR1 LNHNV, CDR2 YYDKDF (reference sequence). The J segment lost 2 bases and the V segment lost 2 bases, leaving 6 bases of the junction unmatched. This CDR3 is CATSRPVGGAYEQYF. Written as DNA, the CDR3 is TGTGCCACCAGCAGACCGGTGGGAGGGGCCTACGAGCAGTACTTC. Using reference TRBV15 and TRBJ2-7 for the parts outside the CDR3, the full variable domain is DAMVIQNPRYQVTQFGKPVTLSCSQTLNHNVMYWYQQKSSQAPKLLFHYYDKDFNNEADTPDNFQSRRPNTSFCFLDIRSPGLGDTAMYLCATSRPVGGAYEQYFGPGTRLTVT.

The sample holds one count of this clone. The chain recombines TRBV4-3 with TRBJ2-7, with D perhaps TRBD1 (7 bases). The germline V gene encodes CDR1 LGHNA and CDR2 YSLEER. The CDR3 spans 15 residues. The V end lost 4 bases, the J end lost 4 bases, and 17 bases lay between the germline ends. The CDR3 reads CASSPKEGARYEQYF. The CDR3 bases are TGCGCCAGCAGCCCAAAGGAGGGGGCGCGGTACGAGCAGTACTTC.

This clone has only one observation. J is TRBJ1-5 and V is TRBV5-1, with a tentative D call TRBD1 (5 bases). There are 15 residues in the CDR3. V gave up 2 bases and J gave up 9 bases, with 18 bases separating them. Germline assignment: CDR1 SGHRS and CDR2 YFSETQ. The CDR3 coding sequence is TGCGCCAGCAGCTTAACCGCGGGGGGAATGGGGCCCCAGCATTTT. This encodes CASSLTAGGMGPQHF. The full variable domain, rest sourced from reference TRBV5-1 and TRBJ1-5, is KAGVTQTPRYLIKTRGQQVTLSCSPISGHRSVSWYQQTPGQGLQFLFEYFSETQRNKGNFPGRFSGRQFSNSRSEMNVSTLELGDSALYLCASSLTAGGMGPQHFGDGTRLSIL.

The chain has TRBV3-1 (or the pseudogene TRBV3-2) and TRBJ1-1; D is unclear. Trimming removed 1 base from V and 0 bases from J, with 15 bases in between. The germline CDR1 and CDR2 sequences are LGHDT and YNNKEL (reference sequence). The CDR3 has 17 amino acids. The CDR3 sequence is CASSQVYRGPMNTEAFF. The CDR3 DNA is TGTGCCAGCAGCCAAGTTTACCGAGGCCCCATGAACACTGAAGCTTTCTTT.

The chain has TRBV12-5 and TRBJ2-2; no clear D. Germline V gene data show CDR1 as LGHNT and CDR2 as FRNRAP. This CDR3 has 17 amino acids. V was cut by 0 bases and J by 1 base, with 12 bases left in between. CDR3 nucleotide sequence: TGTGCTAGTGGTTTGGTAACGGTCCCGGGGAACACCGGGGAGCTGTTTTTT. The encoded protein is CASGLVTVPGNTGELFF. The full variable domain, in which reference TRBV12-5 and TRBJ2-2 provide the parts outside the CDR3, is DARVTQTPRHKVTEMGQEVTMRCQPILGHNTVFWYRQTMMQGLELLAYFRNRAPLDDSGMPKDRFSAEMPDATLATLKIQPSEPRDSAVYFCASGLVTVPGNTGELFFGEGSRLTVL.

The table lists this clone with a count of one. The chain uses TRBV18 and TRBJ1-2, with a tentative D call TRBD1 (5 bases). Per germline, CDR1 KGHSH and CDR2 LQKENI. The CDR3 extends over 11 amino acids. The V end lost 6 bases, the J end lost 6 bases, and 8 bases lay between the germline ends. CDR3 amino acids: CASSVGDGYTF. Here the CDR3 DNA reads TGTGCCAGCTCGGTAGGGGATGGCTACACCTTC.

The V call is TRBV11-2, the J call TRBJ1-5; D ambiguous. The CDR3 spans 14 residues. Germline V CDR1 and CDR2: SGHAT, FQNNGV. Trimming removed 5 bases from V and 7 bases from J, with 15 bases in between. CDR3 nucleotides: TGTGCCAGCAGCCGAGGAGGTAATCGGCAGCCCCAGCATTTT. Translating gives CASSRGGNRQPQHF.

This rearrangement joins TRBV14 to TRBJ1-2; possibly TRBD1 for D (5 bases). V shed 4 bases and J shed 3 bases, with 9 bases lying between them. The CDR3 has 13 residues. Germline loops: CDR1 SGHDN, CDR2 FVKESK. In DNA, the CDR3 is TGTGCCAGCAGCCCGGACACTTACTATGGCTACACCTTC. Encoded protein: CASSPDTYYGYTF. The full variable domain, with the rest looked up from reference TRBV14 and TRBJ1-2, is EAGVTQFPSHSVIEKGQTVTLRCDPISGHDNLYWYRRVMGKEIKFLLHFVKESKQDESGMPNNRFLAERTGGTYSTLKVQPAELEDSGVYFCASSPDTYYGYTFGSGTRLTVV.